This TCR beta chain was sequenced during a study of T cell responses to AZD1222 COVID-19 vaccine (dated by TCRdb to 2020 to 2022). For the study in its entirety: Because spike-specific TCR depth and breadth did not differ between the two schedules, AZD1222 recipients who got a second dose at roughly 4 weeks were pooled with those who got a second dose at roughly 12 weeks. A total of more than 230 trial participants underwent TCR sequencing, of whom 200 to 220 received two doses of AZD1222 and 26 received two doses of the MenACWY control vaccine. Trial participants were enrolled into age subgroups of 18-55, 56-69 and 70-plus years, which contained around 150, 29 and 61 TCR-sequenced participants, respectively.

The CDR1 and CDR2 encoded by the germline V gene (reference sequence) are LGHDT and YNNKEL. V lost 1 base and J lost 0 bases; the stretch between them is 7 bases long. From the cysteine through the phenylalanine, the CDR3 covers 16 amino acids. CDR3 DNA only is kept here, 48 bases in frame from base 1. Concerning this clone itself: Its binding antigen is unknown. No base quality information exists; no much larger clone differs at one position.

General conclusions and limits of the study: Conclusions about previously exposed vaccinees are limited, since just 6 or 7 AZD1222 recipients were seropositive for SARS-CoV-2 at baseline. Most participants were white British and females outnumbered males, and the authors suggested that clonal diversity may have been underestimated. The 56-69-year group was small, and its depth increase did not reach significance, likely because of low power. Because no day 14 peak-response samples were available, repertoires were characterized only after the peak T cell response. The vaccine-associated CD4 TCRs covered the entire spike protein, and the dominant responses fell in regions 160-218 and 743-854. After two AZD1222 doses, spike-specific TCR breadth and depth were significantly higher than at day 0 and than in MenACWY recipients. Reportedly, almost half of the unique spike-specific TCRs recognized epitopes lying outside the regions that are mutated in the B.1.351 and B.1.1.7 variants.

The CDR3 regions of human TCRbeta chains were analyzed by immunosequencing. Turning to the authors' computational methods: TCRs in the repertoires were compared against a reference library of SARS-CoV-2-specific TCRs that had been generated with the MIRA antigen-specificity platform. Breadth meant the fraction of unique TCRs that were SARS-CoV-2-associated, whereas depth meant the fraction of total T cells that were SARS-CoV-2-associated. Using the MIRA data, each spike-specific TCR was assigned both to the spike region to which the TCR was reactive and to a CD4 or CD8 class. Log10-transformed breadth and depth values were compared by one-way ANOVA with Sidak's multiple comparisons tests. In TCRdb, the immuneACCESS table is reduced to in-frame sequences with V and J assigned. These tables do not hold every clone; where another copy was compared, an unresolved V gene accounts for under half, and the others remain unexplained. V, J and clone size are those of that table, while D and trimming were read from the DNA. The sample profile shows about 110,000 clones; approximately 88% of them were found once. The ten largest clonotypes hold around 6.7% of the sample.

What this sample's time point label stands for: baseline before first vaccination. The vaccinee samples were drawn from two UK trials, COV001 and COV002, one of which was a single-blind randomized controlled phase 2/3 trial testing AZD1222 (ChAdOx1 nCoV-19) in healthy adults. For TCRbeta chain sequencing, PBMC samples from trial participants were taken at day 0 and at day 28 after the second dose. This sample comprised peripheral blood, obtained on day 0 of AZD1222 vaccination. Rearrangement joined TRBV3-1 (or the pseudogene TRBV3-2) to TRBJ1-6; no D gene is confidently identified. The receptor's source is an adult in good health. The nucleotide sequence reads as follows: TGTGCCAGCAGCCAAGGTGTCAGCTCCTATAATTCACCCCTCCACTTT. It codes for CASSQGVSSYNSPLHF.